One and the same sample provided the 2 T cell receptor beta chains below, sequenced in a study of T cells in Graves' hyperthyroidism and ophthalmopathy. Amplification yielded TCR beta CDR3 regions, with RNA transcripts as the source. HTBI primers were the set used in a first-round RT-PCR of the TCR CDR3. TCRdb ran MiXCR on the multiplex PCR reads and lists one entry per CDR3 protein. The sample includes 730,000 or so distinct CDR3 sequences, around 20% seen only once; the top ten take approximately 15%. Sequenced: blood. Source of these receptors: a woman aged 45-65 years with Graves' hyperthyroidism that later progressed to Graves' ophthalmopathy.

The chain is built from TRBV10-1 and TRBJ2-1; 8 bases are shared with TRBD1. The V gene end was trimmed by 3 bases and the J gene end by 15 bases; junction bases not matched to a gene: 13. Germline V gives CDR1 WNHNN, CDR2 SYGVQD (reference sequence). The CDR3 has 14 residues. The CDR3 coding sequence is TGCGCCAGCAGTGATTGTCTTTCATGCAGGGGGCTGTTCTTC. It codes for CASSDCLSCRGLFF.

This clonotype was found many times. The CDR3 region has the DNA TGTGCCAGCAGCTATAGCCCGACCGGGAGCACTGAAGCTTTCTTT. It specifies CASSYSPTGSTEAFF. This rearrangement joins TRBV7-2 to TRBJ1-1, with D unclear. The germline V gene has CDR1 SGHTA and CDR2 FQGNSA. CDR3 size: 15 residues. Trimming shortened V by 4 bases and J by 4 bases, and 16 bases separated the two germline ends.